Presented here are 22 T cell receptor beta chains from one specimen sequenced in a study of prognosis after radiotherapy for stage I lung cancer. The TCR beta CDR3 region was amplified from genomic DNA, with two rounds of multiplex PCR being used for the amplification. First-round PCR employed TRBV- and TRBJ-specific primers for each gene. TCRdb ran MiXCR on the multiplex PCR reads and lists one entry per CDR3 protein. The sample consists of roughly 13,000 distinct CDR3 sequences, roughly a third of them appearing once. Specimen: PBMCs, collected before or after stereotactic body radiation therapy (not recorded which). The receptors were gathered from a donor aged 50 or older with non-small cell lung cancer.

The gene calls are TRBV6-2 or TRBV6-3 and TRBJ2-7; no firm D call. The CDR3 is 11 residues long. V lost 7 bases to trimming and J lost 12 bases, with 16 bases between them. The V gene's germline CDR1 is MNHEY and CDR2 SVGEGT. DNA for the CDR3: TGTGCCAGCACTGGCCTACGAGTCCTGTACTTC. Residues: CASTGLRVLYF.

The table lists this clonotype with many counts. This could be a read error, since a much larger clone is one nucleotide away. The chain joins TRBV4-1 to TRBJ1-5; 9 positions match TRBD1. Germline V gene data show CDR1 as MGHRA and CDR2 as YSYEKL. The trim removed 3 bases at V and 5 bases at J, leaving 8 bases unmatched. The CDR3 length is 16 residues. Written as DNA, the CDR3 is TGCGCCAGCAGCCATACCGGACAGGGGAGGTATCAGCCCCAGCATTTT. It codes for CASSHTGQGRYQPQHF.

This clonotype was seen ten or more times. The chain employs TRBV2 and TRBJ2-1; TRBD1 agrees at 8 bases. The CDR3 sequence is 13 residues long. J lost 9 bases, V lost 3 bases, and 4 bases had no gene match. Germline CDR1 reads SNHLY; CDR2 reads FYNNEI. The CDR3 DNA sequence: TGTGCCAGCAGTGAGCGAGACAGGGGTGAGCAGTTCTTC. Encoded protein: CASSERDRGEQFF.

This clonotype was detected many times. The V gene is TRBV19, the J gene TRBJ1-2; TRBD1 agrees at 9 bases. Germline CDR1 and CDR2: LNHDA and SQIVND (reference sequence). V trimming: 9 bases; J trimming: 6 bases; junction bases outside the gene matches: 5. The CDR3 is 12 residues long. The DNA of the CDR3 is TGTGCCAGCCGGACAGGGGAACATGGCTACACCTTC. Amino acids: CASRTGEHGYTF.

The sample holds many counts of this clonotype. This rearrangement joins TRBV28 to TRBJ1-2; 8 bases are a match to TRBD1. Trimming removed 2 bases from V and 8 bases from J; junction bases left unmatched: 16. CDR1 is MDHEN, CDR2 SYDVKM, per germline. The CDR3 extends over 17 amino acids. DNA of the CDR3: TGTGCCAGCAGTTTACTTAAACCGGGACAGGTCGCGCGCGGCTACACCTTC. It translates to CASSLLKPGQVARGYTF.

This clonotype has at least ten counts. This chain uses TRBV5-4 with TRBJ1-2; tentatively, D is TRBD1 (5 bases). Germline CDR1 reads SGHNT; CDR2 reads YYREEE (reference sequence). CDR3 length: 12 residues. Trimming stripped 7 bases from V and 7 bases from J, with 14 bases between. CDR3 sequence reads: CASGSGGVGYTF. The CDR3, as DNA: TGTGCCAGCGGATCGGGGGGGGTTGGCTACACCTTC.

This clonotype has ten or more counts. The chain recombines TRBV4-2 with TRBJ1-4; 10 positions agree with TRBD1. Germline CDR1 reads LGHNA; CDR2 reads YNFKEQ. V was clipped by 0 bases and J by 5 bases; unmatched bases: 6. The CDR3 runs to 17 residues. CDR3 DNA sequence: TGTGCCAGCAGCCAAGAGGGACAGGGGACGGGGAATGAAAAACTGTTTTTT. Protein sequence: CASSQEGQGTGNEKLFF.

In its sample, this clonotype was seen once. This likely traces to a read error, being one base from a far larger clone. This chain links TRBV6-4 with TRBJ1-1, with TRBD1 matching over 10 bases. Germline loops: CDR1 MRHNA, CDR2 SNTAGT. The CDR3 consists of 17 residues. V shed 6 bases, J shed 0 bases, and the junction held 10 bases outside the gene matches. As DNA, the CDR3 is TGTGCCAGCAGACAGGCGGACAGGGGGATTTTGAACACTGAAGCTTTCTTT. Protein product: CASRQADRGILNTEAFF.

This clonotype was detected ten times or more. The chain joins TRBV3-1 to TRBJ2-1; TRBD2 aligns across 12 bases. Trimming at V came to 0 bases and at J to 14 bases, leaving 5 bases not matched to a gene. The length of the CDR3 is 14 residues. Germline-derived CDR1 and CDR2 are LGHDT and YNNKEL (reference sequence). DNA of the CDR3: TGTGCCAGCAGCCAAGACACTAGCGGGAGGTCTGAGTTCTTC. This gives the protein CASSQDTSGRSEFF.

Of note for this clonotype: This could be a read error, since a much larger clone is one nucleotide away. The chain combines TRBV19 with TRBJ2-2; either TRBD1 or TRBD2 may supply D (7 bases each). Germline values: CDR1 LNHDA, CDR2 SQIVND (reference sequence). Trimming stripped 9 bases from V and 10 bases from J, with 12 bases between. The CDR3 loop spans 11 amino acids. The CDR3 nucleotides read TGTGCCAGCCCAGGGGGGGTGGAGCTGTTTTTT. Protein sequence: CASPGGVELFF.

This clonotype was observed at least ten times. The gene calls are TRBV2 and TRBJ1-2; D remains ambiguous. V was clipped by 6 bases and J by 4 bases, with 15 bases between them. The CDR3 runs to 14 residues. Germline CDR1 and CDR2: SNHLY and FYNNEI. The CDR3 sequence is CASSFFESAYGYTF. The CDR3 DNA reads TGTGCCAGCAGCTTCTTTGAGAGCGCCTATGGCTACACCTTC.

The chain is built from TRBV6-1 and TRBJ2-7, with 8 bases matching TRBD1. J gave up 0 bases and V 6 bases, and 10 bases lay outside the gene matches. Germline lookup yields CDR1 MNHNS and CDR2 SASEGT. The CDR3 is made up of 16 amino acids. The CDR3 nucleotides are TGTGCCAGCAGCCCTACCGGACAGGGTATCTCCTACGAGCAGTACTTC. This encodes CASSPTGQGISYEQYF.

There are many counts of this clonotype. This chain links TRBV19 with TRBJ2-1; possible D gene TRBD1, 5 bases. This CDR3 has 13 residues. Trimming left V 8 bases short and J 5 bases short, with 13 bases between. CDR1 is LNHDA and CDR2 is SQIVND in the germline V gene (reference sequence). CDR3 coding DNA: TGTGCCAGTGGCCGAGTCAGGGACAATGAGCAGTTCTTC. Protein sequence: CASGRVRDNEQFF.

This clonotype was counted many times. It may be a read error: a sequence one base away is much more abundant. The chain joins TRBV9 to TRBJ2-2; 12 nucleotides match TRBD2. CDR3 length: 17 residues. Germline CDR1 SGDLS, CDR2 YYNGEE. The CDR3 DNA follows: TGTGCCAGCAGCGTAGGGGGAGGACTAGCGGGGACCGGGGGGCTGTTTTTT. The encoded protein is CASSVGGGLAGTGGLFF.

The table lists this clonotype with many counts. This chain uses TRBV18 with TRBJ1-4; 8 bases fit TRBD1. Germline values: CDR1 KGHSH, CDR2 LQKENI. The V and J ends lost 3 bases and 7 bases, in that order; junction bases with no gene match: 10. The CDR3 spans 16 residues. CDR3 sequence: CASSPPDRAGGEKLFF. The CDR3 region has the DNA TGTGCCAGCTCACCGCCGGACAGGGCGGGGGGTGAAAAACTGTTTTTT.

The chain carries TRBV6-4 and TRBJ2-3; 12 bases align to TRBD2. The V gene end was trimmed by 11 bases and the J gene end by 7 bases; junction bases not matched to a gene: 13. The CDR3 has 15 amino acids. Looked up from germline, CDR1 is MRHNA and CDR2 is SNTAGT. The CDR3 sequence is CACSPSGGAGYTQYF. CDR3 DNA: TGTGCCTGTAGCCCTAGCGGGGGGGCGGGATATACGCAGTATTTT.

This clonotype has ten or more counts. In DNA, the CDR3 is TGTGCCAGTAGTCTCTCTGGTCAGGTGTATTATTGGACTGAAGCTTTCTTT. Amino acids: CASSLSGQVYYWTEAFF. The chain uses TRBV19 and TRBJ1-1; D uncertain. V shed 5 bases and J shed 5 bases, with 24 bases lying between them. The CDR3 totals 17 residues. Germline-derived CDR1 and CDR2 are LNHDA and SQIVND (reference sequence).

In regard to this clonotype: This likely reflects a read error, since a far larger clone is one base away. This chain links TRBV12-3 or TRBV12-4 with TRBJ2-3; TRBD2 matches at 7 bases. The CDR3 loop spans 16 amino acids. The CDR3 bases are TGTGCCAGCGGCCGAAAAGCGGGACCGAGCACATATACGCAGTATTTT. It is translated as CASGRKAGPSTYTQYF.

This clonotype showed up many times. V gene TRBV20-1 combines with J gene TRBJ1-2; the D is unclear. Germline loops: CDR1 DFQATT, CDR2 SNEGSKA (reference sequence). There are 13 residues in the CDR3. V dropped 5 bases and J dropped 5 bases, with 15 bases sitting between them. DNA of the CDR3: TGCAGTGCTTCCACAATGACGGAATATGGCTACACCTTC. Its protein product is CSASTMTEYGYTF.

About this clonotype itself: A clone one base away is much larger, so this may be a read error. This sequence joins TRBV20-1 and TRBJ2-4; 7 nucleotides agree with TRBD1. Germline trimming cut 6 bases from V and 0 bases from J; bases unmatched to any gene: 14. The V gene's germline CDR1 is DFQATT and CDR2 SNEGSKA (reference sequence). This CDR3 has 17 residues. CDR3 region: CSARPAWYRGAKNIQYF. The CDR3 DNA reads as TGCAGTGCCCGCCCAGCTTGGTACAGGGGAGCCAAAAACATTCAGTACTTC.

Comment on this clonotype: This likely traces to a read error, being one base from a far larger clone. The V gene is TRBV6-2 or TRBV6-3, the J gene TRBJ2-1, with D unclear. The V and J ends lost 6 bases and 2 bases respectively, with 8 bases between them. The CDR3 runs 13 residues. Germline lookup yields CDR1 MNHEY and CDR2 SVGEGT. CDR3 DNA sequence: TGTGCCAGCAGCCGGAGCCCCTACAATGAGCAGTTCTTC. Its translation is CASSRSPYNEQFF.

In this sample, this clonotype turned up many times. The chain uses TRBV30 and TRBJ2-1; 7 bases line up with TRBD2. V lost 5 bases to trimming and J lost 5 bases; unmatched junction nucleotides: 12. Germline V gene data show CDR1 as GTSNPN and CDR2 as SVGIG (reference sequence). The CDR3 runs to 15 residues. In DNA form, the CDR3 reads TGTGCCTGGGGGGAATGGCGGGCGGGAGACAATGAGCAGTTCTTC. This codes for CAWGEWRAGDNEQFF.